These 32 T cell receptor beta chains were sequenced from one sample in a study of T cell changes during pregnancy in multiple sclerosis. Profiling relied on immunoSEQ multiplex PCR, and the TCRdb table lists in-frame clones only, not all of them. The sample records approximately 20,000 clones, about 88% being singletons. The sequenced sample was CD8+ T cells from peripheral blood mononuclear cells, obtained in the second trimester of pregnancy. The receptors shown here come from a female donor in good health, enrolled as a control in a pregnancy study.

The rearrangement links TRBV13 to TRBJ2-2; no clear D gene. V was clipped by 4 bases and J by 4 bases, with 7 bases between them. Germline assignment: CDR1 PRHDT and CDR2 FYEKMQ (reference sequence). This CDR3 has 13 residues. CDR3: CASSSRGTGELFF. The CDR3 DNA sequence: TGTGCCAGCAGCTCCCGCGGCACCGGGGAGCTGTTTTTT. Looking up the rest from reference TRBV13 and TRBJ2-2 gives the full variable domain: AAGVIQSPRHLIKEKRETATLKCYPIPRHDTVYWYQQGPGQDPQFLISFYEKMQSDKGSIPDRFSAQQFSDYHSELNMSSLELGDSALYFCASSSRGTGELFFGEGSRLTVL.

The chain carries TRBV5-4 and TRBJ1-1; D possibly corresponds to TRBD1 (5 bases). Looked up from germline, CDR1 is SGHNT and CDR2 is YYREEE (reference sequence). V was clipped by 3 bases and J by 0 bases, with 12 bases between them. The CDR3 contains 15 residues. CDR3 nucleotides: TGTGCCAGCAGCTCCCCTATAGGGGTGAACACTGAAGCTTTCTTT. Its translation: CASSSPIGVNTEAFF.

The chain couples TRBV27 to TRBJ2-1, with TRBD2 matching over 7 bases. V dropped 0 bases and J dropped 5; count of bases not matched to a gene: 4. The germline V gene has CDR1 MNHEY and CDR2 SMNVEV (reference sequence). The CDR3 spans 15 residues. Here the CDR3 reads CASSLSSLADNEQFF. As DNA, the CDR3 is TGTGCCAGCAGTTTATCGTCGCTAGCGGACAATGAGCAGTTCTTC.

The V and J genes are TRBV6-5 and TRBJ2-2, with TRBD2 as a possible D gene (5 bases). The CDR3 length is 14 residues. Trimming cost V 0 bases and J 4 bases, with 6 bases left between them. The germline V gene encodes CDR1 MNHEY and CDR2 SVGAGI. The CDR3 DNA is TGTGCCAGCAGTTACTCGGGGAGCACCGGGGAGCTGTTTTTT. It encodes CASSYSGSTGELFF.

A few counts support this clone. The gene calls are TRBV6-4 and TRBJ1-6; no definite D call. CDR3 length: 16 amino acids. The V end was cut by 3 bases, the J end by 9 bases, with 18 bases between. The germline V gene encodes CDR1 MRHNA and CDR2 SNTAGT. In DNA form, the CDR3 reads TGTGCCAGCAGTGAAGGAACCTCTGGAGGAGGTTCACCCCTCCACTTT. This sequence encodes CASSEGTSGGGSPLHF.

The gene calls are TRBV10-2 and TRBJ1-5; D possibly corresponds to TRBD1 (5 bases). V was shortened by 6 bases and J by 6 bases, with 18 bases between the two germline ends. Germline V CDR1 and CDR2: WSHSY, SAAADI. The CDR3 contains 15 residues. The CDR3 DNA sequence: TGCGCCAGCAGGCCGTGGGGAGGGGACGGTCAGCCCCAGCATTTT. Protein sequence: CASRPWGGDGQPQHF.

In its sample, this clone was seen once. CDR3 region: CSVEGRQGSYEQYF. CDR3 in DNA: TGCAGCGTTGAGGGGAGACAGGGGAGCTACGAGCAGTACTTC. The V gene is TRBV29-1, the J gene TRBJ2-7, with 8 bases identical to TRBD1. Germline V CDR1 and CDR2: SQVTM, ANQGSEA. CDR3 size: 14 residues. The junction had 7 bases not matched to a gene; V was cut back by 3 bases and J by 3 bases.

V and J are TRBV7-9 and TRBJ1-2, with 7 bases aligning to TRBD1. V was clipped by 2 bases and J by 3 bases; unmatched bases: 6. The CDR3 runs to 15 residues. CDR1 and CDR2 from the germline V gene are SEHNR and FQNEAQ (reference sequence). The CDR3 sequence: CASSLNRGRDYGYTF. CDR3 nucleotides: TGTGCCAGCAGCTTAAACAGGGGAAGGGACTATGGCTACACCTTC.

CDR3 sequence (DNA): TGCAGCTCCTTCCGGGGGGAGAACACTGAAGCTTTCTTT. This gives the protein CSSFRGENTEAFF. The chain combines TRBV29-1 with TRBJ1-1; maybe TRBD1 (5 bases). This CDR3 is built from 13 residues. In germline, CDR1 is SQVTM, CDR2 ANQGSEA. V was shortened by 8 bases and J by 1 base, with 14 bases between the two germline ends. Supplemented by reference TRBV29-1 and TRBJ1-1, the full variable domain reads SAVISQKPSRDICQRGTSLTIQCQVDSQVTMMFWYRQQPGQSLTLIATANQGSEATYESGFVIDKFPISRPNLTFSTLTVSNMSPEDSSIYLCSSFRGENTEAFFGQGTRLTVV.

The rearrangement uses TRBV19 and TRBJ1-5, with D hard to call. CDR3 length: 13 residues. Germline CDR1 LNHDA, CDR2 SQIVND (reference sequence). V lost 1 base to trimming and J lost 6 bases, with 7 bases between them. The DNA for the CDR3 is TGTGCCAGTAGTATAGTAATCGGTCAGCCCCAGCATTTT. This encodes CASSIVIGQPQHF.

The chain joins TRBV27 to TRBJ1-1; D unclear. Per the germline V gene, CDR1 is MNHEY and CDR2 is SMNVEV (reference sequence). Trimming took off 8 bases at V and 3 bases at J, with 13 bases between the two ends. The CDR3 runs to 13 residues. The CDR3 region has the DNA TGTGCCAGCTGGGAGTCTGGGGACACTGAAGCTTTCTTT. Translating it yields CASWESGDTEAFF.

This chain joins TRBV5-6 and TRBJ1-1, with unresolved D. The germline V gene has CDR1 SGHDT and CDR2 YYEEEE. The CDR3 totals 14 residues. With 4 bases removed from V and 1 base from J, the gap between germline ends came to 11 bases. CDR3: CASSPPSSNTEAFF. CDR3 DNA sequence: TGTGCCAGCAGCCCCCCCTCTTCGAACACTGAAGCTTTCTTT.

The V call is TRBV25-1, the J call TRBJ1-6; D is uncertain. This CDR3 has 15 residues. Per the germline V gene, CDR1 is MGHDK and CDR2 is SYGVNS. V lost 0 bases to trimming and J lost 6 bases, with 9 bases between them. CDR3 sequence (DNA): TGTGCCAGCAGTGAATATAAGGCGGCTAATTCACCCCTCCACTTT. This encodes CASSEYKAANSPLHF. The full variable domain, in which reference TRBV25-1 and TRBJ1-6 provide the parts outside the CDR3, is EADIYQTPRYLVIGTGKKITLECSQTMGHDKMYWYQQDPGMELHLIHYSYGVNSTEKGDLSSESTVSRIRTEHFPLTLESARPSHTSQYLCASSEYKAANSPLHFGNGTRLTVT.

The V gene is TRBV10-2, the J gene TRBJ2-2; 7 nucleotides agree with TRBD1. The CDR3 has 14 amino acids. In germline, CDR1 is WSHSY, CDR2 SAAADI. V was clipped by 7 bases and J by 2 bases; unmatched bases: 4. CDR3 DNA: TGCGCCAGCAAGGGACAGCCAAACACCGGGGAGCTGTTTTTT. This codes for CASKGQPNTGELFF.

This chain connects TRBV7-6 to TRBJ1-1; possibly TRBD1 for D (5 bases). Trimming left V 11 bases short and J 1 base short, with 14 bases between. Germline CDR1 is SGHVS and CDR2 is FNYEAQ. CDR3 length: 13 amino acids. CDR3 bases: TGTGCCGTCAGGTCGACAGCGAACACTGAAGCTTTCTTT. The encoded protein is CAVRSTANTEAFF.

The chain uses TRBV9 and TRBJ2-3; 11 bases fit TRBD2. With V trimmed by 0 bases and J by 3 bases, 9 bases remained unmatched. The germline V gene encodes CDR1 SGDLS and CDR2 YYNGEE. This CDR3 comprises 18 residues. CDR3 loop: CASSVVSSGGRSTDTQYF. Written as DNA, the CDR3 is TGTGCCAGCAGCGTAGTGTCTAGCGGGGGGAGAAGTACAGATACGCAGTATTTT.

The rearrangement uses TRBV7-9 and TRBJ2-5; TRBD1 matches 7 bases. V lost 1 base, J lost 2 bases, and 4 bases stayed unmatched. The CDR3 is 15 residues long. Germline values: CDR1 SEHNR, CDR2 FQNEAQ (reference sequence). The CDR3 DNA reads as TGTGCCAGCAGCTTAGGAGGGGGCAGGCAAGAGACCCAGTACTTC. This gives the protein CASSLGGGRQETQYF.

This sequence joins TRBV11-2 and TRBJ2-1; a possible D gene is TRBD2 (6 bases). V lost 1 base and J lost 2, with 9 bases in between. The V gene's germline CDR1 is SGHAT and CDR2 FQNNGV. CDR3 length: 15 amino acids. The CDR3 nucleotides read TGTGCCAGCAGCTTAGGGGGGGAGGCCTACAATGAGCAGTTCTTC. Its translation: CASSLGGEAYNEQFF.

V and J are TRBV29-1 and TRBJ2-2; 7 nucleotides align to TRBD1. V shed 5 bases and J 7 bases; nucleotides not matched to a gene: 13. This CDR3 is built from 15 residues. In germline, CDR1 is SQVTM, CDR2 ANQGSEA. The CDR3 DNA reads TGCAGCGTTACAGCCCGGGACAGCAGCGTCGGGGAGCTGTTTTTT. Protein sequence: CSVTARDSSVGELFF.

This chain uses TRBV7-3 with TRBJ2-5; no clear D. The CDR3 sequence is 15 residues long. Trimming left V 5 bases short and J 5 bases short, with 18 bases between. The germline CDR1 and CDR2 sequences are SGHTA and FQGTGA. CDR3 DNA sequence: TGTGCCAGCAGCCCCCGTGGTAACGGGTGGGAGACCCAGTACTTC. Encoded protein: CASSPRGNGWETQYF. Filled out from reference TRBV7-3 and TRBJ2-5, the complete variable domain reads GAGVSQTPSNKVTEKGKYVELRCDPISGHTALYWYRQSLGQGPEFLIYFQGTGAADDSGLPNDRFFAVRPEGSVSTLKIQRTERGDSAVYLCASSPRGNGWETQYFGPGTRLLVL.

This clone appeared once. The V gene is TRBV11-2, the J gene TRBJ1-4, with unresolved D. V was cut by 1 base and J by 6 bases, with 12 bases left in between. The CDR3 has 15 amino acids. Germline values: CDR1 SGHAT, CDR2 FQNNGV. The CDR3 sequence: CASSLGGGFDEKLFF. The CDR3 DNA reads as TGTGCCAGCAGCTTAGGCGGTGGTTTCGATGAAAAACTGTTTTTT.

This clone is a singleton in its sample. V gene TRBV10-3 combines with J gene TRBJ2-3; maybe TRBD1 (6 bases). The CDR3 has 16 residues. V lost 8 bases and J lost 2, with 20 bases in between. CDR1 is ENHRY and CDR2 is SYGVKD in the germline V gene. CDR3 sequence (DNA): TGTGCCATCGACTCGGGGCCAGGGGAAGCCACAGATACGCAGTATTTT. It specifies CAIDSGPGEATDTQYF.

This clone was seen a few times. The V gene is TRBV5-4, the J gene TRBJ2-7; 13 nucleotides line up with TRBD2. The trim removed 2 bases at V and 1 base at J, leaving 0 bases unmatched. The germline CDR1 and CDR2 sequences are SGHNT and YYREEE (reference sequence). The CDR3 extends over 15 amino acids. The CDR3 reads CASSLLAGGSYEQYF. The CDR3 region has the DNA TGTGCCAGCAGCTTACTAGCGGGAGGGTCCTACGAGCAGTACTTC.

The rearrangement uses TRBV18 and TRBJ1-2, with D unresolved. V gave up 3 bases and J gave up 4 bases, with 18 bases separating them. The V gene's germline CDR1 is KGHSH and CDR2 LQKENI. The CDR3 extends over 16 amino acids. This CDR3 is CASSPSSESGLYGYTF. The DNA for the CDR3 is TGTGCCAGCTCACCGTCCTCAGAAAGCGGACTCTATGGCTACACCTTC.

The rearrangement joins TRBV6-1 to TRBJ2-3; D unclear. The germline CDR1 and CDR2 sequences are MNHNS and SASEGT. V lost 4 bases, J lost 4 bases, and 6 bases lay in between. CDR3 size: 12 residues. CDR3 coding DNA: TGTGCCAGCAGTGTACTGGCAGATACGCAGTATTTT. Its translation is CASSVLADTQYF.

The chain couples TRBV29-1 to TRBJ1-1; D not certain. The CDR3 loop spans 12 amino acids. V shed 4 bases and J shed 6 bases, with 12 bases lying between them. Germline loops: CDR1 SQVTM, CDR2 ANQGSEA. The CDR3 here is CSVGGEVAEAFF. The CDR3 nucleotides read TGCAGCGTTGGGGGAGAAGTGGCTGAAGCTTTCTTT.

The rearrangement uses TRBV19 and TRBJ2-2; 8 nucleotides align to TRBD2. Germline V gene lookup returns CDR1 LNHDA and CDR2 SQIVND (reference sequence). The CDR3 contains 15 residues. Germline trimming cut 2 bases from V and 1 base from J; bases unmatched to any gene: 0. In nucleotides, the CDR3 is TGTGCCAGTAGTATAACTAGCGGGAACACCGGGGAGCTGTTTTTT. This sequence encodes CASSITSGNTGELFF.

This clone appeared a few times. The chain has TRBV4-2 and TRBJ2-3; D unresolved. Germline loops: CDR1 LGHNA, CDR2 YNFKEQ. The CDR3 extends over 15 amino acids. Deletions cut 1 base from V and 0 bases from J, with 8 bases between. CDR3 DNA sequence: TGTGCCAGCAGCCAAGGCCTAGGCAGCACAGATACGCAGTATTTT. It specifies CASSQGLGSTDTQYF.

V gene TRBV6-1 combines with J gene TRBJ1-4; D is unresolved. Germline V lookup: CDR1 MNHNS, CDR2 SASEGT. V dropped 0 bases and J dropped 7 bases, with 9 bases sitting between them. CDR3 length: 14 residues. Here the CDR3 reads CASSEAVEAEKLFF. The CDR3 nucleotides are TGTGCCAGCAGTGAAGCGGTGGAGGCTGAAAAACTGTTTTTT.

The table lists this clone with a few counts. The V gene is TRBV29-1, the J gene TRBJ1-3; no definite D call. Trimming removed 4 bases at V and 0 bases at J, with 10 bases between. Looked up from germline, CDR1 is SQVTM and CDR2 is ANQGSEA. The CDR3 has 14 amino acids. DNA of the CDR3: TGCAGCGTTGCCGTAGTGAGCTCTGGAAACACCATATATTTT. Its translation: CSVAVVSSGNTIYF.

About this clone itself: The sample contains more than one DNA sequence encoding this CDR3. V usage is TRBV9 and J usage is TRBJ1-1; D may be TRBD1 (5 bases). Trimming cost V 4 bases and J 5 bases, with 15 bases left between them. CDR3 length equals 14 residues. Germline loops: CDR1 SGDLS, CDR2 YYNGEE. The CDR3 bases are TGTGCCAGCAGCTCTAGCGGGGCAGGGACTGAAGCTTTCTTT. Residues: CASSSSGAGTEAFF.

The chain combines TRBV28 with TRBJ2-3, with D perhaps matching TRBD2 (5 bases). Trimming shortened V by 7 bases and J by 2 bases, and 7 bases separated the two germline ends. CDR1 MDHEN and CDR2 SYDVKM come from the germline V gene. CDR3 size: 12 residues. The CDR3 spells CASKTNTDTQYF. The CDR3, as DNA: TGTGCCAGCAAGACTAACACAGATACGCAGTATTTT.